The source of this TCR beta chain is a study of T cells in Graves' hyperthyroidism and ophthalmopathy. Findings of the study overall: Ophthalmopathy and stable hyperthyroidism were told apart by a 13 V-J model.

Uncontrolled infection, other autoimmune disease, pregnancy and lactation each barred patients from inclusion. Used for diagnoses were clinical symptoms, serum thyroxine and TRAb, thyroid ultrasound and orbital computed tomography. Template material for amplifying TCR beta CDR3 regions consisted of RNA transcripts. Researchers ran a first-round RT-PCR on the TCR CDR3 using the HTBI primer set. MiXCR, applied by TCRdb to the multiplex PCR reads, yields one record per CDR3 protein. The sample lists 340,000 or so distinct CDR3 sequences, approximately 16% occurring once. Trimming removed 7 bases from V and 4 bases from J, with 10 bases in between. The CDR3 has 13 residues. Per germline, CDR1 MNHEY and CDR2 SVGEGT. At least ten counts were recorded for this clonotype. Its antigen remains unknown.

The chain links TRBV6-2 or TRBV6-3 to TRBJ2-2; D unclear. Sequenced input: blood. The sequence was collected from a man aged 30-40 years with Graves' hyperthyroidism. The DNA for the CDR3 is TGTGCCAGCATGGTAGTAAGCACCGGGGAGCTGTTTTTT. Its translation is CASMVVSTGELFF.